The 2 T cell receptor beta chains presented below share a single source sample, sequenced in a study of shared clonotypes between healthy human individuals. Profiled with immunoSEQ multiplex PCR; TCRdb holds only in-frame clones, not every one. Of roughly 2 million clones in the sample, roughly 94% were seen once. The naive CD8 subset, CD45RO-negative cells positively selected for CCR7, excluded terminally differentiated effector memory CD45RA+ cells. Material for sequencing was naive CD8+ T cells sorted from blood. The receptors shown here come from a man aged 18 to 30 in good health.

The chain recombines TRBV10-2 with TRBJ2-7; the D is unclear. Germline CDR1 WSHSY, CDR2 SAAADI. V lost 3 bases and J 1 base, leaving 4 bases between the germline ends. This CDR3 contains 12 residues. The CDR3 coding sequence is TGCGCCAGCAGTGACAGATCCTACGAGCAGTACTTC. It encodes CASSDRSYEQYF.

This sequence joins TRBV27 and TRBJ2-2; no clear D gene. The CDR3 totals 14 residues. The germline V gene encodes CDR1 MNHEY and CDR2 SMNVEV (reference sequence). Trimming cost V 3 bases and J 0 bases, with 5 bases left between them. The CDR3 spells CASSFIPNTGELFF. The CDR3 region has the DNA TGTGCCAGCAGTTTTATCCCGAACACCGGGGAGCTGTTTTTT.